This T cell receptor (beta chain) was obtained from a study of blood T cell repertoires in COVID-19. Study overall: Researchers got acute and convalescent COVID-19 samples from the United States, Italy and Spain. PBMCs, B-cell-depleted T cells, or T cells provided the cDNA or gDNA that made up the material.

The CDR3 is 15 amino acids. In germline, CDR1 is SGHTS, CDR2 YDEGEE. V shed 4 bases and J 3 bases; nucleotides not matched to a gene: 7. Original methodology: Nucleated cell counts were estimated from reference gene primer amplification. Measured with immunoSEQ multiplex PCR; TCRdb has only the in-frame clones, and not every one. V and J calls and clone size are as listed in that table; D and trimming were resolved from the DNA. The table shows tens of thousands of clones, with approximately 88% occurring only once. The rearrangement joins TRBV5-8 to TRBJ2-7, with 10 bases aligning to TRBD2. What was sequenced was peripheral blood. The sequence was obtained from a middle-aged man with active COVID-19. CDR3 loop: CASSASSGGHYEQYF. CDR3 nucleotide sequence: TGTGCCAGCAGCGCCTCTAGCGGGGGACACTACGAGCAGTACTTC.